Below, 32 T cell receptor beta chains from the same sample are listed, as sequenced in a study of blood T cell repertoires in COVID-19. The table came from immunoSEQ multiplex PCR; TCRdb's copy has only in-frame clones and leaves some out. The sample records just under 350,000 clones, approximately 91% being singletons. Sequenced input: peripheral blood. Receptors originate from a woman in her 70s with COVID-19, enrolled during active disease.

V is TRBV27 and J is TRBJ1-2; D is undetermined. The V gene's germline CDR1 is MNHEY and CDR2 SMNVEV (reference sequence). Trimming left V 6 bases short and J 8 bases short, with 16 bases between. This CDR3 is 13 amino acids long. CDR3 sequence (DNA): TGTGCCAGCAGCCCAGGTGCGCCGGGGGGCTACACCTTC. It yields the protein CASSPGAPGGYTF.

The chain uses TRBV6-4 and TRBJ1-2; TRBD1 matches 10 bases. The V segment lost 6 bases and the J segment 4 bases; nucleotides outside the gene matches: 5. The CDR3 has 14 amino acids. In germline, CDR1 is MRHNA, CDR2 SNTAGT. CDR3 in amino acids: CASSPDRGGYGYTF. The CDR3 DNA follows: TGTGCCAGCAGCCCGGACAGGGGGGGCTATGGCTACACCTTC.

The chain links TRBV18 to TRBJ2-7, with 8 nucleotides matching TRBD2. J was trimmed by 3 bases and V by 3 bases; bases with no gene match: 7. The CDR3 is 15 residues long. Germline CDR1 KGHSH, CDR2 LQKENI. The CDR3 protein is CASSPVTGGVYEQYF. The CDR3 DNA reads TGTGCCAGCTCACCGGTCACGGGGGGGGTCTACGAGCAGTACTTC.

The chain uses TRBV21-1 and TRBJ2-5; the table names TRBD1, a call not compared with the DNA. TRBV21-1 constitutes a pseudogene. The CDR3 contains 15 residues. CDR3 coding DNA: TGTGCCAGCAGCAAAGAGGCAGGGATCGCCGAGACCCAGTACTTC. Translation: CASSKEAGIAETQYF.

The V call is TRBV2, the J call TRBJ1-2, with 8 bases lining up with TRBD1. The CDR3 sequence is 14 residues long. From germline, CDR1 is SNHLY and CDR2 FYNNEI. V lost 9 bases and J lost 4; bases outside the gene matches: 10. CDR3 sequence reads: CARGQGRGIYGYTF. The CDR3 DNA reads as TGTGCCAGAGGACAGGGAAGAGGGATCTATGGCTACACCTTC.

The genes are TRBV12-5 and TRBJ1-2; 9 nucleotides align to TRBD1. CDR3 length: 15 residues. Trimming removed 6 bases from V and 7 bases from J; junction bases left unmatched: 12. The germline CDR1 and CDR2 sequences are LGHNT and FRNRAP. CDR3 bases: TGTGCTAGTGGACCTTCCCGGGACAGGGAATTTGGCTACACCTTC. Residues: CASGPSRDREFGYTF.

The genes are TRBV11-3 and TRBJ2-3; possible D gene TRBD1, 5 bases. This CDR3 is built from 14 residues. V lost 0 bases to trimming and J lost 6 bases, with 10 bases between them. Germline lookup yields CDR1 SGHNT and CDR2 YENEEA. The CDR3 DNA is TGTGCCAGCAGCTTAGATCCAGGGCGGGATACGCAGTATTTT. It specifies CASSLDPGRDTQYF.

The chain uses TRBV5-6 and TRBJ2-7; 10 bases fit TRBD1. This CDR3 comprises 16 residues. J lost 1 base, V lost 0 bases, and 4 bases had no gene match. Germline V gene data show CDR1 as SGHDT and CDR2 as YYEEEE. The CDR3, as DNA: TGTGCCAGCAGCTTGGGGGACAGGGGTTCATCCTACGAGCAGTACTTC. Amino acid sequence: CASSLGDRGSSYEQYF.

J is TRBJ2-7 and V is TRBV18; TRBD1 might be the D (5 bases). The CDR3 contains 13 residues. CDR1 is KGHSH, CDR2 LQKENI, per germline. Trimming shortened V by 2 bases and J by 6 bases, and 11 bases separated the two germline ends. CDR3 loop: CASSPETVLEQYF. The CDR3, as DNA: TGTGCCAGCTCACCAGAGACAGTACTCGAGCAGTACTTC.

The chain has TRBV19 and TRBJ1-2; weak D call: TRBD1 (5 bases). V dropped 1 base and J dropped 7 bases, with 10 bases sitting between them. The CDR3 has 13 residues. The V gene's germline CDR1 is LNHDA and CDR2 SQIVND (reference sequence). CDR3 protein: CASSIGGPSGYTF. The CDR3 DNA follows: TGTGCCAGTAGTATAGGGGGCCCAAGTGGCTACACCTTC.

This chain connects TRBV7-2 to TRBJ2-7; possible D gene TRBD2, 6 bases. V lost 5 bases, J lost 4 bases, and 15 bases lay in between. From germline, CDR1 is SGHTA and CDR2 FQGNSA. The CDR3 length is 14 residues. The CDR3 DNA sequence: TGTGCCAGCAGCCCCCGCGGCGGGACGTACGAGCAGTACTTC. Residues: CASSPRGGTYEQYF.

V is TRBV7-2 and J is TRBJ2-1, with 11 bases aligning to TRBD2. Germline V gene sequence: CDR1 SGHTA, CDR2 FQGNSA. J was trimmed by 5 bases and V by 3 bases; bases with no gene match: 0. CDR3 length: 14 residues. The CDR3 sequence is CASSLTSGDNEQFF. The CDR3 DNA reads TGTGCCAGCAGCTTGACTAGCGGGGACAATGAGCAGTTCTTC.

As DNA, the CDR3 is TGTGCCAGCAGCCATAGCGGGGGGGCCTTCTCCTACGAGCAGTACTTC. Amino acids: CASSHSGGAFSYEQYF. This chain connects TRBV21-1 to TRBJ2-7; TRBD2 is the table's D call, not checked against the DNA. TRBV21-1 is given as a pseudogene. This CDR3 has 16 amino acids.

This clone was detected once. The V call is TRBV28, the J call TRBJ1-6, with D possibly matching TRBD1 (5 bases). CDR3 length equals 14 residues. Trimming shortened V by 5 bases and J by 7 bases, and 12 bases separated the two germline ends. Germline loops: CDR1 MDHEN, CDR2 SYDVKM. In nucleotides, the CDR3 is TGTGCCAGCAGTATCAGGGCGGGGAATTCACCCCTCCACTTT. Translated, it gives CASSIRAGNSPLHF.

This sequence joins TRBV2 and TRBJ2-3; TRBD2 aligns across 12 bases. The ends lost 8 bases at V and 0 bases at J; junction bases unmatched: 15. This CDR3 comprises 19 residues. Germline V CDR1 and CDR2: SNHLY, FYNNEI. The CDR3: CASGKRASGGASSTDTQYF. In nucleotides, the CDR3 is TGTGCCAGCGGCAAGAGGGCTAGCGGGGGGGCGTCTAGCACAGATACGCAGTATTTT.

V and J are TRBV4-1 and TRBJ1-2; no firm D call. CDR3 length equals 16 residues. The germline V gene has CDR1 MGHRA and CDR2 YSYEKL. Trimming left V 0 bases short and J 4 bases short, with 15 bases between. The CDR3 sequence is CASSQDKVTAGYGYTF. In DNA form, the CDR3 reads TGCGCCAGCAGCCAAGACAAGGTCACAGCGGGCTATGGCTACACCTTC.

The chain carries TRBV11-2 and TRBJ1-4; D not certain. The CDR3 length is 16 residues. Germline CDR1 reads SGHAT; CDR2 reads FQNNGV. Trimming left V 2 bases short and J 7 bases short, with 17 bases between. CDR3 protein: CASSLWSVWAGEKLFF. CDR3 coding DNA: TGTGCCAGCAGCTTATGGTCTGTCTGGGCGGGTGAAAAACTGTTTTTT.

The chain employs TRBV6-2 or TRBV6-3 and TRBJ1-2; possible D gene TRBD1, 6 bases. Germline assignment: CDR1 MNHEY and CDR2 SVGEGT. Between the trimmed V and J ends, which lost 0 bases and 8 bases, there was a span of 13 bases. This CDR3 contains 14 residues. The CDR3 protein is CASSYSSQGMGYTF. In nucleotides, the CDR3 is TGTGCCAGCAGTTACTCGTCGCAGGGGATGGGCTACACCTTC.

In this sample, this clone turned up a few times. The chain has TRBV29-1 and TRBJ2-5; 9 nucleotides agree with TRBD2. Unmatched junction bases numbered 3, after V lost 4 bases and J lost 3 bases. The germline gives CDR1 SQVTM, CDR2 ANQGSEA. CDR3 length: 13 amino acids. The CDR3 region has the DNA TGCAGCGTTGGAGCGGGGGGAAAAGAGACCCAGTACTTC. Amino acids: CSVGAGGKETQYF.

DNA of the CDR3: TGTGCCAGCAGCCTCCGGGACAGCTTGACCGGGGAGCTGTTTTTT. It specifies CASSLRDSLTGELFF. V usage is TRBV7-2 and J usage is TRBJ2-2; TRBD1 matches at 7 bases. V trimming: 5 bases; J trimming: 5 bases; junction bases outside the gene matches: 8. CDR3 length: 15 residues. Germline CDR1 and CDR2: SGHTA and FQGNSA.

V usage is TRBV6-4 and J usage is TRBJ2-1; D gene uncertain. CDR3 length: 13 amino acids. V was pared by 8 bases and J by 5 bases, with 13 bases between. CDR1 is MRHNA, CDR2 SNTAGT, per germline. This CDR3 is CASSRADNNEQFF. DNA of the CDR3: TGTGCCAGCTCTCGCGCCGATAACAATGAGCAGTTCTTC.

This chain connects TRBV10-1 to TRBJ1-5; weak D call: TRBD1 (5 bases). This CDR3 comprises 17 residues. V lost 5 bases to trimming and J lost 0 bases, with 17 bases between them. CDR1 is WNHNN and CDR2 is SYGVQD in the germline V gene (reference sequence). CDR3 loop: CASSPPPTQDSNQPQHF. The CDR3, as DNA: TGCGCCAGCAGTCCCCCCCCCACACAGGATAGCAATCAGCCCCAGCATTTT.

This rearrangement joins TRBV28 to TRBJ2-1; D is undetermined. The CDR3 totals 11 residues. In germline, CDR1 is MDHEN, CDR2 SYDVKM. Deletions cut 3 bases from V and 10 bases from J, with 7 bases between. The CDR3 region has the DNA TGTGCCAGCAGTTTTGTGGGCGAGCAGTTCTTC. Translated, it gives CASSFVGEQFF.

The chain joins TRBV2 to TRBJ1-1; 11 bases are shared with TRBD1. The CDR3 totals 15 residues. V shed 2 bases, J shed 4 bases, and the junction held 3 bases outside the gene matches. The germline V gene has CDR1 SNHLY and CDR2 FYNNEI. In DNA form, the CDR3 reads TGTGCCAGCAGTGAATGGACAGGGGGCGGCACTGAAGCTTTCTTT. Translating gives CASSEWTGGGTEAFF.

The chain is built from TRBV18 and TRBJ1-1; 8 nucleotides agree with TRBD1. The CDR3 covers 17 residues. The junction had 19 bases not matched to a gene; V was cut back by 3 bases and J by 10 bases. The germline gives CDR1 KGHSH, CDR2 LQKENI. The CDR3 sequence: CASSPSPLDREISGAFF. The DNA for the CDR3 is TGTGCCAGCTCACCTAGCCCCCTGGACAGGGAAATTTCGGGAGCTTTCTTT.

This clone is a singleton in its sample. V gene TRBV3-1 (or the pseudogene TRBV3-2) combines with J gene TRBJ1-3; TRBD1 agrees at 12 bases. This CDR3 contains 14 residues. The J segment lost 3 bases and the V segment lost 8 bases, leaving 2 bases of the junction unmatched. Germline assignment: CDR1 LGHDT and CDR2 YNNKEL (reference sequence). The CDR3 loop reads CASGDRGLGNTIYF. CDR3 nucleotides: TGTGCCAGCGGGGACAGGGGGCTTGGAAACACCATATATTTT.

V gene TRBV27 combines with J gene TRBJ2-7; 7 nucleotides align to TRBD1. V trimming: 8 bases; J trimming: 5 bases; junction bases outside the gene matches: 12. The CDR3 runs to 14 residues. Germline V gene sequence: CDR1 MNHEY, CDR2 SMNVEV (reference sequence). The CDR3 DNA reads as TGTGCCAGCGCACCCACAGGGGTAGTGAACGAGCAGTACTTC. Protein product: CASAPTGVVNEQYF.

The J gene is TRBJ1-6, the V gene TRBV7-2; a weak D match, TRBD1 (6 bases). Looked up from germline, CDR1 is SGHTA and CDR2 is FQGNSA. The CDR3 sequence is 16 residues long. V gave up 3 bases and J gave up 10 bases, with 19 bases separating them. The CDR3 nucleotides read TGTGCCAGCAGCTTTTCCGGGACATCGGGGAACTCACCCCTCCACTTT. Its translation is CASSFSGTSGNSPLHF.

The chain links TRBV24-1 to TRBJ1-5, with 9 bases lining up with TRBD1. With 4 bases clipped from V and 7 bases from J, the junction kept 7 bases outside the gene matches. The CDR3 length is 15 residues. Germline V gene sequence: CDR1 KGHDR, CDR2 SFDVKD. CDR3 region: CATSDGTGFGQPQHF. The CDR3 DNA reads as TGTGCCACCAGTGACGGGACAGGGTTTGGACAGCCCCAGCATTTT.

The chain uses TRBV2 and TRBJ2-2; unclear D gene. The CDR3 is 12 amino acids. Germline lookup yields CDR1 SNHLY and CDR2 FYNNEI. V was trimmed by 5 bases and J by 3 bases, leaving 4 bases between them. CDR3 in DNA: TGTGCCAGCAGTCCGGACACCGGGGAGCTGTTTTTT. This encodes CASSPDTGELFF. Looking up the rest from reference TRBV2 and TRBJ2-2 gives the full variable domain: EPEVTQTPSHQVTQMGQEVILRCVPISNHLYFYWYRQILGQKVEFLVSFYNNEISEKSEIFDDQFSVERPDGSNFTLKIRSTKLEDSAMYFCASSPDTGELFFGEGSRLTVL.

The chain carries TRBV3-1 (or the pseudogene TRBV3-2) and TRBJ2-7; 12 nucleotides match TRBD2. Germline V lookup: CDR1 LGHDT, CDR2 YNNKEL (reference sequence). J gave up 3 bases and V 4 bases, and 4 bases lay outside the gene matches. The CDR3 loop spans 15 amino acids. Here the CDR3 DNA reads TGTGCCAGCAGCCTTAAACTAGCGGGGGGCTACGAGCAGTACTTC. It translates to CASSLKLAGGYEQYF.

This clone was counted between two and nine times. In DNA form, the CDR3 reads TGTGCCAGCAGTGAATGGCAGAACTATGGCTACACCTTC. Encoded protein: CASSEWQNYGYTF. This chain links TRBV2 with TRBJ1-2; D remains ambiguous. The V and J ends lost 2 bases and 2 bases respectively, with 6 bases between them. Per germline, CDR1 SNHLY and CDR2 FYNNEI. There are 13 residues in the CDR3.